This T cell receptor (beta chain) appears in the sequencing data of a study of regulatory T cells in long-lasting Graves disease. Library construction for TCR beta used iRepertoire HTBI primers and Arm-PCR of CDR3 regions. A single record per CDR3 protein comes from TCRdb applying MiXCR to the multiplex PCR reads. The data show hundreds of thousands of distinct CDR3 sequences, 15% to 17% seen once. In this sample, this clonotype turned up many times. This sample's time point: newly diagnosed GD, antithyroid drugs for less than 3 months. Making the TCR library involved RNA that had been extracted from PBMCs. Looked up from germline, CDR1 is SGHKS and CDR2 is YYEKEE (reference sequence). The CDR3 length is 17 residues. V was cut by 0 bases and J by 6 bases, with 21 bases left in between.

J is TRBJ1-2 and V is TRBV5-5, with D perhaps TRBD1 (5 bases). The sequences come from peripheral blood mononuclear cells (PBMCs), collected at new diagnosis, from a patient treated with antithyroid drugs. The receptor was isolated from a female donor with Graves disease. The CDR3 DNA reads as TGTGCCAGCAGCTTGGATGGGACGTTCCTTGGGGGGAATGGCTACACCTTC. Its translation is CASSLDGTFLGGNGYTF.